These 26 T cell receptor beta chains came from one sample sequenced in a study of CD8 T cells in ankylosing spondylitis. TCRdb re-derived calls from the 5' RACE reads in MiXCR, one entry per CDR3 protein. The sample yields approximately 250,000 distinct CDR3 sequences, 30% to 40% seen once. The specimen was blood, either unsorted or a sorted T cell fraction (not recorded which). These receptors were obtained from a male donor with ankylosing spondylitis or in good health (not recorded which).

This clonotype has a handful of counts. This chain connects TRBV6-6 to TRBJ2-7, with 7 bases lining up with TRBD1. Germline CDR1 MNHNY, CDR2 SVGAGI (reference sequence). The CDR3 runs 13 residues. J gave up 3 bases and V 7 bases, and 6 bases lay outside the gene matches. The CDR3 loop is CASITGDNYEQYF. CDR3 coding DNA: TGTGCCAGCATCACAGGGGACAACTACGAGCAGTACTTC.

This rearrangement joins TRBV11-2 to TRBJ1-1; D perhaps matches TRBD1 (6 bases). V gave up 2 bases and J gave up 3 bases, with 13 bases separating them. The germline V gene encodes CDR1 SGHAT and CDR2 FQNNGV. The CDR3 runs 15 residues. The CDR3 loop reads CASSLTAGEDTEAFF. CDR3 DNA sequence: TGTGCCAGCAGCTTAACCGCAGGGGAGGACACTGAAGCTTTCTTT.

V and J are TRBV7-6 and TRBJ2-3, with 9 positions matching TRBD2. The germline V gene has CDR1 SGHVS and CDR2 FNYEAQ. CDR3 size: 15 residues. Trimming removed 4 bases from V and 2 bases from J; junction bases left unmatched: 4. The CDR3 DNA sequence: TGTGCCAGCAGCTGGGAGCGGGGGGACACAGATACGCAGTATTTT. Translated, it gives CASSWERGDTDTQYF.

The chain links TRBV12-3 or TRBV12-4 to TRBJ2-3, with 8 bases matching TRBD2. The CDR3 is made up of 14 amino acids. Trimming at V came to 3 bases and at J to 6 bases, leaving 5 bases not matched to a gene. The CDR3 DNA reads TGTGCCAGCAGTTTCGGGGGGGAGGCCGATACGCAGTATTTT. As protein: CASSFGGEADTQYF.

This clonotype was recorded a few times. The V and J genes are TRBV12-3 or TRBV12-4 and TRBJ2-1; D gene ambiguous. The CDR3 contains 15 residues. V was trimmed by 6 bases and J by 2 bases, leaving 14 bases between them. CDR3 sequence: CASRKTRTAYNEQFF. The CDR3 DNA follows: TGTGCCAGCAGAAAGACCCGGACGGCCTACAATGAGCAGTTCTTC.

This chain uses TRBV3-1 with TRBJ2-2; D is unclear. Germline V gene data show CDR1 as LGHDT and CDR2 as YNNKEL (reference sequence). The V gene lost 0 bases and the J gene lost 8 bases, with 16 bases spanning the gap. The CDR3 contains 16 residues. CDR3 sequence reads: CASSQDRTARSGELFF. CDR3 DNA sequence: TGTGCCAGCAGCCAAGATCGGACCGCCCGTTCAGGGGAGCTGTTTTTT.

In this sample, this clonotype turned up a few times. CDR3 sequence: CSVGRLAGTDTQYF. CDR3 sequence (DNA): TGCAGCGTCGGACGGCTAGCGGGGACAGATACGCAGTATTTT. The V and J genes are TRBV29-1 and TRBJ2-3; 9 bases are a match to TRBD2. From germline, CDR1 is SQVTM and CDR2 ANQGSEA. With 6 bases clipped from V and 3 bases from J, the junction kept 7 bases outside the gene matches. The CDR3 spans 14 residues.

This clonotype was counted only a few times. This rearrangement joins TRBV12-3 or TRBV12-4 to TRBJ2-1, with 9 bases matching TRBD2. The CDR3 has 15 residues. V was pared by 6 bases and J by 1 base, with 4 bases of the junction left unmatched. This CDR3 reads CASRLSGGSYNEQFF. The CDR3 region has the DNA TGTGCCAGCAGACTTAGCGGGGGTTCCTACAATGAGCAGTTCTTC.

The chain is built from TRBV10-3 and TRBJ2-7; D perhaps matches TRBD1 (5 bases). Germline lookup yields CDR1 ENHRY and CDR2 SYGVKD. The CDR3 length is 11 residues. V was cut by 6 bases and J by 7 bases, with 10 bases left in between. DNA of the CDR3: TGTGCCATCAGCGGACACCGGGAGCAGTACTTC. Translating gives CAISGHREQYF.

This clonotype occurred a few times. This rearrangement joins TRBV20-1 to TRBJ2-5, with 9 bases that match TRBD1. The germline V gene encodes CDR1 DFQATT and CDR2 SNEGSKA (reference sequence). This CDR3 has 14 amino acids. Germline trimming cut 6 bases from V and 6 bases from J; bases unmatched to any gene: 11. This CDR3 is CSARDRVVTKTQYF. DNA of the CDR3: TGCAGTGCACGGGACAGGGTTGTGACGAAGACCCAGTACTTC.

The genes are TRBV15 and TRBJ2-3; a possible D gene is TRBD2 (6 bases). Deletions cut 6 bases from V and 8 bases from J, with 15 bases between. The CDR3 has 13 amino acids. The germline gives CDR1 LNHNV, CDR2 YYDKDF (reference sequence). CDR3 amino acids: CATRGGGYGTQYF. CDR3 nucleotide sequence: TGTGCCACCAGGGGGGGAGGTTACGGTACGCAGTATTTT.

The chain combines TRBV7-9 with TRBJ1-3; D might be TRBD1 (5 bases). CDR1 SEHNR and CDR2 FQNEAQ come from the germline V gene (reference sequence). CDR3 size: 16 residues. Trimming removed 5 bases at V and 0 bases at J, with 14 bases between. The CDR3 coding sequence is TGTGCCAGCAGCAAAAGACGGGGGTCCTCTGGAAACACCATATATTTT. As protein: CASSKRRGSSGNTIYF.

V is TRBV18 and J is TRBJ2-7; 10 nucleotides agree with TRBD1. V shed 5 bases, J shed 6 bases, and the junction held 13 bases outside the gene matches. The CDR3 loop spans 16 amino acids. In germline, CDR1 is KGHSH, CDR2 LQKENI. CDR3 sequence: CASSTELGTGVGEQYF. Here the CDR3 DNA reads TGTGCCAGCTCAACCGAACTAGGGACAGGGGTCGGCGAGCAGTACTTC.

This chain links TRBV29-1 with TRBJ1-2; the D is unclear. CDR3 size: 13 residues. Germline V gene sequence: CDR1 SQVTM, CDR2 ANQGSEA. V was cut by 4 bases and J by 2 bases, with 11 bases left in between. CDR3 sequence: CSVGVAANYGYTF. In nucleotides, the CDR3 is TGCAGCGTTGGCGTGGCAGCCAACTATGGCTACACCTTC.

The chain uses TRBV18 and TRBJ2-1, with D tentatively TRBD1 (5 bases). Trimming removed 0 bases at V and 6 bases at J, with 12 bases between. Germline V gene lookup returns CDR1 KGHSH and CDR2 LQKENI. The CDR3 extends over 15 amino acids. CDR3 sequence: CASSPPQGTSNEQFF. Written as DNA, the CDR3 is TGTGCCAGCTCACCACCGCAGGGTACGAGCAATGAGCAGTTCTTC.

There are a few counts of this clonotype. The chain couples TRBV6-1 to TRBJ2-1, with 8 bases fitting TRBD2. This CDR3 comprises 15 residues. Germline V lookup: CDR1 MNHNS, CDR2 SASEGT. V trimming: 6 bases; J trimming: 6 bases; junction bases outside the gene matches: 10. CDR3 amino acids: CASRLAGGWGNEQFF. CDR3 nucleotides: TGTGCCAGCAGACTTGCGGGGGGTTGGGGCAATGAGCAGTTCTTC.

The V gene is TRBV20-1, the J gene TRBJ2-7; TRBD1 agrees at 7 bases. V trimming: 0 bases; J trimming: 6 bases; junction bases outside the gene matches: 8. The length of the CDR3 is 14 residues. Germline CDR1 and CDR2: DFQATT and SNEGSKA (reference sequence). The CDR3, as DNA: TGCAGTGCTAGAGATCGTGACAGGGATATCGAGCAGTACTTC. The encoded protein is CSARDRDRDIEQYF.

Only a few counts were recorded for this clonotype. The chain combines TRBV29-1 with TRBJ1-3; D unclear. There are 12 residues in the CDR3. Germline-derived CDR1 and CDR2 are SQVTM and ANQGSEA. Deletions cut 6 bases from V and 0 bases from J, with 6 bases between. This CDR3 reads CSVVYSGNTIYF. The CDR3 bases are TGCAGCGTGGTGTACTCTGGAAACACCATATATTTT.

The rearrangement uses TRBV7-6 and TRBJ2-5, with TRBD2 matching 7 bases. The CDR3 consists of 15 residues. Unmatched junction bases numbered 13, after V lost 5 bases and J lost 7 bases. Per germline, CDR1 SGHVS and CDR2 FNYEAQ. The CDR3 nucleotides are TGTGCCAGCAGCCCAGAGGGAGGGGCGATTGGGACCCAGTACTTC. This encodes CASSPEGGAIGTQYF.

The rearrangement joins TRBV20-1 to TRBJ1-1; 10 nucleotides align to TRBD1. Germline V gives CDR1 DFQATT, CDR2 SNEGSKA (reference sequence). Trimming took 4 bases from V and 7 from J; bases not matched to a gene: 9. This CDR3 is 14 amino acids long. As DNA, the CDR3 is TGCAGTGCTAACCCTCCGGACAGGGGGGGTGAAGCTTTCTTT. It translates to CSANPPDRGGEAFF.

V is TRBV6-1 and J is TRBJ2-3; possibly TRBD2 for D (6 bases). Germline loops: CDR1 MNHNS, CDR2 SASEGT. The CDR3 length is 14 residues. V was shortened by 6 bases and J by 2 bases, with 12 bases between the two germline ends. This chain's CDR3 is CASSTGGVTDTQYF. CDR3 nucleotide sequence: TGTGCCAGCAGCACGGGCGGGGTCACAGATACGCAGTATTTT.

The sample holds a few counts of this clonotype. The chain is built from TRBV12-3 or TRBV12-4 and TRBJ1-2; TRBD1 matches at 10 bases. With 7 bases clipped from V and 3 bases from J, the junction kept 11 bases outside the gene matches. This CDR3 is built from 16 residues. CDR3 sequence (DNA): TGTGCCAGCACCCAAAGTCTGGGGACAGGGGACTATGGCTACACCTTC. This sequence encodes CASTQSLGTGDYGYTF.

This clonotype was picked up many times. The V gene is TRBV5-1, the J gene TRBJ1-2; 7 bases agree with TRBD1. This CDR3 comprises 13 residues. Germline loops: CDR1 SGHRS, CDR2 YFSETQ. The J segment lost 2 bases and the V segment lost 4 bases, leaving 2 bases of the junction unmatched. The CDR3 DNA follows: TGCGCCAGCAGCCCGGGACAGAACTATGGCTACACCTTC. Its translation: CASSPGQNYGYTF.

The V gene is TRBV12-3 or TRBV12-4, the J gene TRBJ2-1; possibly TRBD1 or TRBD2 for D (5 bases each). The V and J ends lost 5 bases and 6 bases respectively, with 14 bases between them. The CDR3 contains 14 residues. The CDR3 region has the DNA TGTGCCAGCAGTATCGGGGCAGTCAGCAATGAGCAGTTCTTC. This translates into CASSIGAVSNEQFF.

V usage is TRBV4-2 and J usage is TRBJ2-3; D is unclear. This CDR3 has 15 residues. Germline CDR1 is LGHNA and CDR2 is YNFKEQ. Trimming cost V 1 base and J 5 bases, with 13 bases left between them. CDR3 in amino acids: CASSQGDKAVDTQYF. As DNA, the CDR3 is TGTGCCAGCAGCCAAGGAGATAAGGCGGTAGATACGCAGTATTTT.

This clonotype was seen at least ten times. The rearrangement uses TRBV29-1 and TRBJ1-5; D is possibly TRBD1 (6 bases). V lost 1 base and J lost 7, with 11 bases in between. The CDR3 extends over 13 amino acids. Germline values: CDR1 SQVTM, CDR2 ANQGSEA. DNA for the CDR3: TGCAGCGTTGAAGTGGAGACAGGCCAGCCCCAGCATTTT. It is translated as CSVEVETGQPQHF.